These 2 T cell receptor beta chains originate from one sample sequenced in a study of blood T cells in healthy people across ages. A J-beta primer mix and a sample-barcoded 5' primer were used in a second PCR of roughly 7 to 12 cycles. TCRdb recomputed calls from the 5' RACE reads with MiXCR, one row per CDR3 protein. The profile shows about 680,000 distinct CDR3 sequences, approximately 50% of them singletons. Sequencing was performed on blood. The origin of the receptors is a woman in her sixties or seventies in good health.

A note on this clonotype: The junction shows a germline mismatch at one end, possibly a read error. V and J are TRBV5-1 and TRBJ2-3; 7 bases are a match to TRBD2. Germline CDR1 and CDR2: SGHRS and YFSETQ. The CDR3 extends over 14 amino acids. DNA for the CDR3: TGCGCCAGCAGCTTGGCGGGAGGCCGGGATATGCAGTATTTT. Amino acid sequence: CASSLAGGRDMQYF.

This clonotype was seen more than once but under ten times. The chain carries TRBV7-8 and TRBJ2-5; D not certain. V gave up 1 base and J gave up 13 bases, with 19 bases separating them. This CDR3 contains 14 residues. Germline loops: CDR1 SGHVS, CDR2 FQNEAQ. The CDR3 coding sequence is TGTGCCAGCAGCTTAGAGGCAGCGACCGTAATTCCGTACTTC. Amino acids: CASSLEAATVIPYF.